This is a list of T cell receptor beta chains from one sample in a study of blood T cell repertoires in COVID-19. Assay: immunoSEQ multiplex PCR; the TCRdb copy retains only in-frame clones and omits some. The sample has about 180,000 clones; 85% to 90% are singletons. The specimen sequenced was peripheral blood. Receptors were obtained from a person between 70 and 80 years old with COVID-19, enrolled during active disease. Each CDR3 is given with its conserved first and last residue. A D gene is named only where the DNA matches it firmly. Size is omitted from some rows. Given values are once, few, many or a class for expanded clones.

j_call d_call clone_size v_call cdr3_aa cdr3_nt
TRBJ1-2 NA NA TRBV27 CASRPLGLRGGYTF TGTGCCAGCAGGCCCTTGGGGCTCCGAGGTGGCTACACCTTC
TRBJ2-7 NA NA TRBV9 CASSASHYEQYF TGTGCCAGCAGCGCCAGTCACTACGAGCAGTACTTC
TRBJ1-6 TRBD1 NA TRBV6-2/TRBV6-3 CASSFERTGSYNSPLHF TGTGCCAGCAGTTTCGAACGGACAGGCTCCTATAATTCACCCCTCCACTTT
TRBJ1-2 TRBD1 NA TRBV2 CASRRDRRIFYGYTF TGTGCCAGCAGACGGGACAGGAGGATTTTCTATGGCTACACCTTC
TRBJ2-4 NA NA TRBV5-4 CASSAGTPRAAKNIQYF TGTGCCAGCAGCGCCGGAACTCCGAGGGCGGCCAAAAACATTCAGTACTTC
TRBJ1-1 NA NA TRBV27 CASRPRGSAEAFF TGTGCCAGCCGCCCTAGGGGATCGGCTGAAGCTTTCTTT
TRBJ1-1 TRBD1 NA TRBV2 CASSAQGDEAFF TGTGCCAGCAGCGCACAGGGGGATGAAGCTTTCTTT
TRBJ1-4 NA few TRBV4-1 CASSQDEVTNEKLFF TGCGCCAGCAGCCAAGACGAGGTGACTAATGAAAAACTGTTTTTT
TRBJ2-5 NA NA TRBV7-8 CASSRDSRPQETQYF TGTGCCAGCAGCCGGGACTCTAGGCCCCAAGAGACCCAGTACTTC
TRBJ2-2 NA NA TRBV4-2 CASWGLEGGPHGELFF TGTGCCAGCTGGGGGCTTGAGGGAGGGCCTCACGGGGAGCTGTTTTTT
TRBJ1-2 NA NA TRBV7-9 CASSPVEGSDYGYTF TGTGCCAGCAGCCCCGTGGAGGGGTCGGACTATGGCTACACCTTC
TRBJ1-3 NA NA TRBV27 CASSRQFLSGNTIYF TGTGCCAGCAGTCGACAGTTCCTCTCTGGAAACACCATATATTTT
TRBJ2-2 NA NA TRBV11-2 CASSFRDPDSLFF TGTGCCAGCAGTTTCAGAGACCCGGACTCTCTGTTTTTT
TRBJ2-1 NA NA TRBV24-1 CATSDGWYGGESSYNEQFF TGTGCCACCAGTGATGGCTGGTACGGGGGTGAAAGCTCCTACAATGAGCAGTTCTTC
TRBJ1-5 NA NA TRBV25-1 CASNWRGQPQHF TGTGCCAGCAATTGGAGGGGTCAGCCCCAGCATTTT
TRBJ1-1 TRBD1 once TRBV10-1 CASSRDRVLVNTEAFF TGCGCCAGCAGTAGGGACAGGGTTTTGGTGAACACTGAAGCTTTCTTT
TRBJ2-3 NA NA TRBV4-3 CASSQDWATGVRNTQYF TGCGCCAGCAGCCAAGACTGGGCAACCGGGGTCAGGAATACGCAGTATTTT
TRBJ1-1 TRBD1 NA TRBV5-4 CASSLATGGTEAFF TGTGCCAGCAGCTTGGCCACAGGGGGCACTGAAGCTTTCTTT
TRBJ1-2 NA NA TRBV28 CASSLRVRGYTF TGTGCCAGCAGTCTACGGGTACGTGGCTACACCTTC
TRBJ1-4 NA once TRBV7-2 CASSLSGTNEKLFF TGTGCCAGCAGCTTAAGCGGAACTAATGAAAAACTGTTTTTT
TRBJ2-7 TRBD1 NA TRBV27 CASSSPSRQGSTYEQYF TGTGCCAGCAGTTCTCCGTCTAGACAGGGGTCAACCTACGAGCAGTACTTC
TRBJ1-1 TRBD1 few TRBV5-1 CASIEQGGTEAFF TGCGCCAGCATCGAACAGGGGGGCACTGAAGCTTTCTTT
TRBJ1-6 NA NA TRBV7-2 CASSLGEGYNSPLHF TGTGCCAGCAGCTTAGGGGAGGGCTATAATTCACCCCTCCACTTT
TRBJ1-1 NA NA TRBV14 CASSQDNVKEAFF TGTGCCAGCAGCCAAGATAACGTCAAGGAGGCTTTCTTT